Listed here are 3 T cell receptor beta chains from one sample, sequenced in a study of blood T cell repertoires in COVID-19. Repertoires were generated with immunoSEQ multiplex PCR, while TCRdb's copy carries only in-frame clones and drops some. Of 300,000 to 350,000 clones in the sample, approximately 83% were seen once. The sample taken for sequencing was PBMCs or T cells enriched from blood (not recorded which). The receptors shown here come from a man aged 25-45 years who had recovered from COVID-19.

The chain couples TRBV6-1 to TRBJ1-1; possible D gene TRBD1, 5 bases. Germline loops: CDR1 MNHNS, CDR2 SASEGT. The CDR3 loop spans 12 amino acids. V lost 3 bases, J lost 10 bases, and 12 bases lay in between. The CDR3 is CASSEGPGVAFF. CDR3 nucleotide sequence: TGTGCCAGCAGTGAGGGGCCCGGAGTAGCTTTCTTT.

This clone came up once. The V gene is TRBV7-6, the J gene TRBJ2-5; TRBD2 matches at 12 bases. Germline assignment: CDR1 SGHVS and CDR2 FNYEAQ. The J segment lost 2 bases and the V segment lost 5 bases, leaving 3 bases of the junction unmatched. CDR3 length: 15 residues. The CDR3 DNA reads TGTGCCAGCAGCCGAACTAGCGGGGGGCAAGAGACCCAGTACTTC. Translating gives CASSRTSGGQETQYF. Combining the CDR3 with reference TRBV7-6 and TRBJ2-5 gives the whole variable domain GAGVSQSPRYKVTKRGQDVALRCDPISGHVSLYWYRQALGQGPEFLTYFNYEAQQDKSGLPNDRFSAERPEGSISTLTIQRTEQRDSAMYRCASSRTSGGQETQYFGPGTRLLVL.

The chain joins TRBV27 to TRBJ2-1, with 9 positions matching TRBD1. Germline V gene data show CDR1 as MNHEY and CDR2 as SMNVEV (reference sequence). V lost 6 bases, J lost 5 bases, and 5 bases stayed unmatched. CDR3 length: 14 amino acids. CDR3: CASSIQGAHNEQFF. The CDR3 DNA follows: TGTGCCAGCAGCATACAGGGGGCTCACAATGAGCAGTTCTTC.